Listed here are 27 T cell receptor beta chains from one sample, sequenced in a study of graft-versus-host responses after intestinal transplantation. Sequenced by immunoSEQ multiplex PCR; TCRdb stores in-frame clones only, minus some. The sample has roughly 50,000 clones; 75% to 95% are singletons. The specimen was PBMCs, collected around 95 weeks after intestinal transplant. The receptors come from a human patient who received an intestinal transplant, so some T cells may come from the graft donor.

The V gene is TRBV7-3, the J gene TRBJ2-3; 7 bases fit TRBD1. J was trimmed by 4 bases and V by 0 bases; bases with no gene match: 10. The CDR3 is 17 residues long. Germline loops: CDR1 SGHTA, CDR2 FQGTGA. The CDR3 region has the DNA TGTGCCAGCAGCTTAACGGGGCAGGGGGTAGACTCAGATACGCAGTATTTT. Its translation is CASSLTGQGVDSDTQYF.

The genes are TRBV27 and TRBJ1-3; a weak D match, TRBD1 (6 bases). From germline, CDR1 is MNHEY and CDR2 SMNVEV (reference sequence). This CDR3 spans 19 amino acids. Trimming took off 4 bases at V and 3 bases at J, with 25 bases between the two ends. CDR3 DNA: TGTGCCAGCAGTTCCCCTCCCCCCATGGACAGTAACGATGGAAACACCATATATTTT. Translated, it gives CASSSPPPMDSNDGNTIYF.

This clone is a singleton in its sample. The chain recombines TRBV5-1 with TRBJ2-7; 7 bases are shared with TRBD2. Germline lookup yields CDR1 SGHRS and CDR2 YFSETQ. The CDR3 runs to 13 residues. The junction had 3 bases not matched to a gene; V was cut back by 0 bases and J by 6 bases. The CDR3 DNA follows: TGCGCCAGCAGCTTGGTGGGGGGGTTCGAGCAGTACTTC. Translation gives CASSLVGGFEQYF. The whole variable domain, filled in from reference TRBV5-1 and TRBJ2-7, reads KAGVTQTPRYLIKTRGQQVTLSCSPISGHRSVSWYQQTPGQGLQFLFEYFSETQRNKGNFPGRFSGRQFSNSRSEMNVSTLELGDSALYLCASSLVGGFEQYFGPGTRLTVT.

The chain couples TRBV7-6 to TRBJ2-2, with D perhaps TRBD1 (6 bases). CDR1 and CDR2 from the germline V gene are SGHVS and FNYEAQ. This CDR3 is 13 amino acids long. The V gene lost 2 bases and the J gene lost 7 bases, with 8 bases spanning the gap. DNA of the CDR3: TGTGCCAGCAGCTTAACAGGGAGCGGGGAGCTGTTTTTT. This codes for CASSLTGSGELFF.

The rearrangement joins TRBV4-1 to TRBJ1-6, with 8 bases lining up with TRBD1. J gave up 7 bases and V 6 bases, and 8 bases lay outside the gene matches. Germline assignment: CDR1 MGHRA and CDR2 YSYEKL. The CDR3 runs 15 residues. Written as DNA, the CDR3 is TGCGCCAGCAGAGGGTTACAGGGGGGGAATTCACCCCTCCACTTT. Amino acid sequence: CASRGLQGGNSPLHF.

This clone has a single count. Here the CDR3 DNA reads TGTGCCAGCAGCTACCCTCGGGACAGGGAATTCGACGAGCAGTACTTC. This translates into CASSYPRDREFDEQYF. The chain employs TRBV28 and TRBJ2-7; TRBD1 agrees at 9 bases. Trimming cost V 6 bases and J 5 bases; bases outside gene matches: 14. The germline CDR1 and CDR2 sequences are MDHEN and SYDVKM. The CDR3 is 16 amino acids.

The chain recombines TRBV5-1 with TRBJ2-5; D is perhaps TRBD1 (5 bases). Germline V gene data show CDR1 as SGHRS and CDR2 as YFSETQ. Trimming shortened V by 2 bases and J by 2 bases, and 7 bases separated the two germline ends. The CDR3 sequence is 13 residues long. CDR3 sequence (DNA): TGCGCCAGCAGCTTACAGGAGCAAGAGACCCAGTACTTC. This codes for CASSLQEQETQYF.

The genes are TRBV4-1 and TRBJ2-6, with D possibly being TRBD1 (6 bases). The V end was cut by 4 bases, the J end by 4 bases, with 17 bases between. The CDR3 is 17 residues long. The germline gives CDR1 MGHRA, CDR2 YSYEKL. CDR3 DNA sequence: TGCGCCAGCAGCCGACCCTCCCAGGGGTCCGGGGCCAACGTCCTGACTTTC. Residues: CASSRPSQGSGANVLTF.

The chain couples TRBV4-1 to TRBJ2-1; possibly TRBD2 for D (5 bases). Germline values: CDR1 MGHRA, CDR2 YSYEKL. Trimming removed 3 bases at V and 7 bases at J, with 10 bases between. There are 13 residues in the CDR3. Here the CDR3 DNA reads TGCGCCAGCAGCCACTGGTTAGCGAATGAGCAGTTCTTC. Translated, it gives CASSHWLANEQFF.

The V call is TRBV18, the J call TRBJ2-5; no clear D gene. Germline CDR1 is KGHSH and CDR2 is LQKENI. V was shortened by 3 bases and J by 1 base, with 12 bases between the two germline ends. The CDR3 has 15 amino acids. The CDR3 DNA follows: TGTGCCAGCTCACCCTCGTCTCAGCCCCAAGAGACCCAGTACTTC. As protein: CASSPSSQPQETQYF.

Concerning this clone: This sample includes further DNA sequences coding for the same CDR3. The genes are TRBV19 and TRBJ1-2; D remains unclear. V was pared by 1 base and J by 3 bases, with 6 bases between. Germline-derived CDR1 and CDR2 are LNHDA and SQIVND (reference sequence). The CDR3 sequence is 13 residues long. DNA of the CDR3: TGTGCCAGTAGTATAGGAACAGACTATGGCTACACCTTC. Residues: CASSIGTDYGYTF. The full variable domain, completed using reference TRBV19 and TRBJ1-2, is DGGITQSPKYLFRKEGQNVTLSCEQNLNHDAMYWYRQDPGQGLRLIYYSQIVNDFQKGDIAEGYSVSREKKESFPLTVTSAQKNPTAFYLCASSIGTDYGYTFGSGTRLTVV.

The chain couples TRBV4-1 to TRBJ1-2; D is possibly TRBD1 (6 bases). CDR1 and CDR2 from the germline V gene are MGHRA and YSYEKL. The CDR3 spans 15 residues. V dropped 4 bases and J dropped 3 bases, with 15 bases sitting between them. CDR3: CASSPGTMVDYGYTF. CDR3 sequence (DNA): TGCGCCAGCAGCCCCGGGACAATGGTAGACTATGGCTACACCTTC.

V usage is TRBV7-2 and J usage is TRBJ1-3; D is uncertain. The ends were cut back, 1 base at V and 0 bases at J, with 7 bases in the middle. Germline CDR1 is SGHTA and CDR2 is FQGNSA. The CDR3 is 15 amino acids. The CDR3 nucleotides are TGTGCCAGCAGCTTAGGGCAGATCTCTGGAAACACCATATATTTT. Its translation is CASSLGQISGNTIYF.

This chain links TRBV19 with TRBJ2-7; TRBD2 matches 8 bases. V shed 5 bases and J 0 bases; nucleotides not matched to a gene: 6. The CDR3 contains 15 residues. Germline lookup yields CDR1 LNHDA and CDR2 SQIVND (reference sequence). CDR3 residues: CASSRAGAGSYEQYF. DNA of the CDR3: TGTGCCAGTAGTCGAGCGGGGGCCGGCTCCTACGAGCAGTACTTC.

The chain combines TRBV7-9 with TRBJ2-3; 8 bases align to TRBD1. V shed 3 bases and J 5 bases; nucleotides not matched to a gene: 7. Germline V gene sequence: CDR1 SEHNR, CDR2 FQNEAQ (reference sequence). The CDR3 loop spans 15 amino acids. In DNA form, the CDR3 reads TGTGCCAGCAGCTTTCGAGCAGGGGGCCTAGATACGCAGTATTTT. Protein sequence: CASSFRAGGLDTQYF.

This clone was seen just once. J is TRBJ1-2 and V is TRBV5-1; D might be TRBD1 (6 bases). This CDR3 has 14 amino acids. Germline V CDR1 and CDR2: SGHRS, YFSETQ. V was shortened by 0 bases and J by 6 bases, with 12 bases between the two germline ends. This chain's CDR3 is CASSLVGARDGYTF. The DNA of the CDR3 is TGCGCCAGCAGCTTGGTGGGGGCGCGGGATGGCTACACCTTC.

Only one count was recorded for this clone. This sequence joins TRBV27 and TRBJ2-2, with 13 bases aligning to TRBD2. The trim removed 9 bases at V and 5 bases at J, leaving 9 bases unmatched. CDR3 length: 16 residues. Germline loops: CDR1 MNHEY, CDR2 SMNVEV (reference sequence). In DNA form, the CDR3 reads TGTGCCAGTACTGTTGGGACTAGCGGGGCGACCGGGGAGCTGTTTTTT. It specifies CASTVGTSGATGELFF.

The rearrangement links TRBV4-2 to TRBJ2-1; possibly TRBD2 for D (5 bases). The germline gives CDR1 LGHNA, CDR2 YNFKEQ. The CDR3 is 17 residues long. The V gene lost 1 base and the J gene lost 0 bases, with 13 bases spanning the gap. The CDR3 DNA is TGTGCCAGCAGCCAAGCCTTCCGGGGTAGCTCCTACAATGAGCAGTTCTTC. Translated: CASSQAFRGSSYNEQFF.

Here the CDR3 DNA reads TGTGCCATCCAGGGTTCTGGGGATGAAGCTTTCTTT. This translates into CAIQGSGDEAFF. This rearrangement joins TRBV10-3 to TRBJ1-1; perhaps TRBD1 as D (5 bases). The CDR3 runs to 12 residues. CDR1 and CDR2 from the germline V gene are ENHRY and SYGVKD. V was clipped by 8 bases and J by 7 bases, with 14 bases between them.

CDR3 nucleotides: TGTGCCAGCAGTTGGGGACAGGATCGTAAGCAGTACTTC. Translating it yields CASSWGQDRKQYF. The genes are TRBV6-5 and TRBJ2-7, with TRBD1 matching over 8 bases. The V segment lost 4 bases and the J segment 8 bases; nucleotides outside the gene matches: 7. From germline, CDR1 is MNHEY and CDR2 SVGAGI. The CDR3 consists of 13 residues.

CDR3 sequence (DNA): TGTGCCAGCAGCTTAGCCGCAAACACTGAAGCTTTCTTT. Protein: CASSLAANTEAFF. This chain uses TRBV7-7 with TRBJ1-1; D gene ambiguous. Germline V lookup: CDR1 SSHAT, CDR2 FNYEAQ (reference sequence). V was cut by 0 bases and J by 2 bases, with 4 bases left in between. CDR3 length: 13 amino acids.

The V call is TRBV6-6, the J call TRBJ1-5, with 10 bases fitting TRBD1. After removal of 7 bases from V and 6 bases from J, the junction contained 6 bases not matched to a gene. The CDR3 spans 14 residues. The germline gives CDR1 MNHNY, CDR2 SVGAGI (reference sequence). This CDR3 is CASNPGQGSQPQHF. The CDR3 nucleotides read TGTGCCAGCAACCCGGGACAGGGGAGTCAGCCCCAGCATTTT.

V and J are TRBV27 and TRBJ1-3; 9 bases line up with TRBD1. This CDR3 has 17 residues. V was clipped by 5 bases and J by 0 bases; unmatched bases: 8. Germline CDR1 and CDR2: MNHEY and SMNVEV (reference sequence). The CDR3 loop is CASSTGTGFDSGNTIYF. In DNA, the CDR3 is TGTGCCAGCAGTACCGGGACAGGGTTTGACTCTGGAAACACCATATATTTT.

V gene TRBV16 combines with J gene TRBJ2-7; D not certain. The CDR3 spans 15 residues. Trimming removed 6 bases from V and 0 bases from J, with 15 bases in between. The germline CDR1 and CDR2 sequences are KGHSY and FQNENV. CDR3 sequence (DNA): TGTGCCAGCAGTGATCGGACCGCGAGCTCCTACGAGCAGTACTTC. Its translation: CASSDRTASSYEQYF.

V and J are TRBV5-1 and TRBJ1-6; D ambiguous. CDR1 and CDR2 from the germline V gene are SGHRS and YFSETQ. V gave up 2 bases and J gave up 8 bases, with 11 bases separating them. This CDR3 contains 14 residues. This chain's CDR3 is CASSLLYPDSPLHF. The DNA of the CDR3 is TGCGCCAGCAGCTTACTTTACCCGGATTCACCCCTCCACTTT.

The chain combines TRBV30 with TRBJ1-2, with 7 bases lining up with TRBD1. The CDR3 contains 16 residues. The ends lost 2 bases at V and 1 base at J; junction bases unmatched: 10. From germline, CDR1 is GTSNPN and CDR2 SVGIG (reference sequence). The CDR3 sequence is CAWSRRGQVFNYGYTF. The CDR3 nucleotides are TGTGCCTGGAGTCGGAGGGGGCAGGTGTTTAACTATGGCTACACCTTC.

The V and J genes are TRBV19 and TRBJ1-2, with a weak D call TRBD1 (5 bases). Trimming pared 8 bases from V and 4 bases from J, leaving 14 bases between. The germline V gene encodes CDR1 LNHDA and CDR2 SQIVND (reference sequence). The CDR3 spans 13 residues. For the CDR3, the DNA is TGTGCCAGTTCAAGAGAGGGGCCCTATGGCTACACCTTC. Its translation is CASSREGPYGYTF. Using reference TRBV19 and TRBJ1-2 for the parts outside the CDR3, the full variable domain is DGGITQSPKYLFRKEGQNVTLSCEQNLNHDAMYWYRQDPGQGLRLIYYSQIVNDFQKGDIAEGYSVSREKKESFPLTVTSAQKNPTAFYLCASSREGPYGYTFGSGTRLTVV.